These 4 T cell receptor beta chains share one sample of origin, sequenced in a study of cytomegalovirus exposure and HLA in healthy donors. Sequencing was performed with immunoSEQ multiplex PCR; in TCRdb, only in-frame clones are kept and a portion is missing. The sample lists under 95,000 clones, roughly 90% occurring once. The sequenced sample consisted of PBMCs. These receptor sequences come from a man under 40 in good health and CMV-seronegative.

The J gene is TRBJ1-5, the V gene TRBV19, with TRBD1 identical over 7 bases. Unmatched junction bases numbered 6, after V lost 1 base and J lost 6 bases. CDR3 size: 15 residues. Germline CDR1 is LNHDA and CDR2 is SQIVND (reference sequence). The DNA for the CDR3 is TGTGCCAGTAGTATAGGACCCACAGGGGTTCAGCCCCAGCATTTT. It codes for CASSIGPTGVQPQHF.

The chain recombines TRBV29-1 with TRBJ1-2; 8 bases are shared with TRBD1. V was clipped by 0 bases and J by 4 bases; unmatched bases: 19. Germline CDR1 SQVTM, CDR2 ANQGSEA. The CDR3 loop spans 19 amino acids. CDR3 DNA sequence: TGCAGCGTTGAAGATGGAAGGGAGTGGTCAGGGGGCAATTTCTATGGCTACACCTTC. It encodes CSVEDGREWSGGNFYGYTF.

This rearrangement joins TRBV5-1 to TRBJ1-4, with 7 nucleotides matching TRBD1. CDR1 and CDR2 (germline): SGHRS, YFSETQ. V shed 0 bases, J shed 4 bases, and the junction held 6 bases outside the gene matches. CDR3 size: 16 residues. For the CDR3, the DNA is TGCGCCAGCAGCTTGGTGTGGCAGGGGGATAATGAAAAACTGTTTTTT. This codes for CASSLVWQGDNEKLFF. Combining the CDR3 with reference TRBV5-1 and TRBJ1-4 gives the whole variable domain KAGVTQTPRYLIKTRGQQVTLSCSPISGHRSVSWYQQTPGQGLQFLFEYFSETQRNKGNFPGRFSGRQFSNSRSEMNVSTLELGDSALYLCASSLVWQGDNEKLFFGSGTQLSVL.

The V and J genes are TRBV2 and TRBJ1-2, with 7 nucleotides matching TRBD1. Trimming at V came to 0 bases and at J to 7 bases, leaving 14 bases not matched to a gene. The CDR3 is 17 amino acids. CDR1 and CDR2 from the germline V gene are SNHLY and FYNNEI. CDR3 sequence: CASSEAYIRGLQAGYTF. CDR3 nucleotide sequence: TGTGCCAGCAGTGAAGCATATATAAGGGGGCTGCAGGCTGGCTACACCTTC. Drawing the rest from reference TRBV2 and TRBJ1-2, the complete variable domain is EPEVTQTPSHQVTQMGQEVILRCVPISNHLYFYWYRQILGQKVEFLVSFYNNEISEKSEIFDDQFSVERPDGSNFTLKIRSTKLEDSAMYFCASSEAYIRGLQAGYTFGSGTRLTVV.